Listed below are T cell receptor beta chains from one sample, sequenced in a study of vaccination effects on CD4 cells after COVID-19. Their antigens are not known. The table came from immunoSEQ multiplex PCR; TCRdb's copy has only in-frame clones and leaves some out. This table has tens of thousands of clones, around 80% appearing once. The starting material was CD4+ T cells from PBMCs cultured without peptide, obtained after COVID-19 vaccination. These TCRs come from a human donor who had a prior SARS-CoV-2 infection. CDR3s include the opening cysteine and the closing phenylalanine or tryptophan. D genes are given only for firm matches. For some rows the clone size is stated as once, few or many, or as a class when expanded; others skip it.

clone_size d_call j_call v_call cdr3_nt cdr3_aa
- - TRBJ1-6 TRBV6-1 TGTGCCAGCAGATTCAGGGATTCACCCCTCCACTTT CASRFRDSPLHF
- - TRBJ1-3 TRBV19 TGTGCCAGTAGTAGGGGGGCTGGAAACACCATATATTTT CASSRGAGNTIYF
- TRBD2 TRBJ2-5 TRBV7-2 TGTGCCAGCAGCTTCGGCGGGGGGGAGGAGACCCAGTACTTC CASSFGGGEETQYF
- TRBD1 TRBJ2-3 TRBV24-1 TGTGCCACCAGTGATTTAGAAGGACAGGGGGCCCCAGATACGCAGTATTTT CATSDLEGQGAPDTQYF
many TRBD2 TRBJ2-7 TRBV7-2 TGTGCCAGCAGCTTAGCGGGTAGCGGGGGAATCTACGAGCAGTACTTC CASSLAGSGGIYEQYF
- - TRBJ1-2 TRBV9 TGTGCCAGCAGTAAAACGGAAAACTATGGCTACACCTTC CASSKTENYGYTF
- - TRBJ2-7 TRBV7-8 TGTGCCAGCAGCTTAGCCCGCCTCAACGAGCAGTACTTC CASSLARLNEQYF
few - TRBJ2-1 TRBV11-3 TGTGCCAGCAGCCAAGGGGGGCTAATCAATGAGCAGTTCTTC CASSQGGLINEQFF
- - TRBJ1-2 TRBV2 TGTGCCAGCAGTGGGAGGATTGGCTACACCTTC CASSGRIGYTF
- TRBD2 TRBJ2-5 TRBV7-9 TGTGCCAGCAGCCGGACTAGCGTAGAGACCCAGTACTTC CASSRTSVETQYF
- - TRBJ1-3 TRBV14 TGTGCCAGCAGACCCAGCGGAAGCTCTGGAAACACCATATATTTT CASRPSGSSGNTIYF
- TRBD2 TRBJ2-7 TRBV4-2 TGTGCCAGCAGCCGAGAATGGACTAGCGGGGGAGGCTACGAGCAGTACTTC CASSREWTSGGGYEQYF
- TRBD1 TRBJ2-1 TRBV2 TGTGCCAGCACTTTGGACAGGGCCTACAATGAGCAGTTCTTC CASTLDRAYNEQFF
- - TRBJ2-3 TRBV4-1 TGCGCCAGCAGCCAAGTGGGCCATAACACAGATACGCAGTATTTT CASSQVGHNTDTQYF
- TRBD1 TRBJ1-4 TRBV7-9 TGTGCCAGCAGCCAGACGACAGGGACCGAAAAACTGTTTTTT CASSQTTGTEKLFF
- TRBD2 TRBJ2-1 TRBV19 TGTGCCAGTAGTAAAGACACTAGCGGGGGGTATTGGGATGAGCAGTTCTTC CASSKDTSGGYWDEQFF
- - TRBJ1-3 TRBV7-8 TGTGCCAGCAGGGGCAGGGGAAACACCATATATTTT CASRGRGNTIYF
- - TRBJ1-3 TRBV30 TGTGCCTGGAAAAAACCCACCTTAATGTCCGGAAACACCATATATTTT CAWKKPTLMSGNTIYF
- TRBD1 TRBJ1-6 TRBV7-8 TGTGCCAGCAGCCGACAGGGGAACTATAATTCACCCCTCCACTTT CASSRQGNYNSPLHF
- TRBD2 TRBJ2-3 TRBV5-4 TGTGCCAGCAGCCCCACACCGGGACTAAACACAGATACGCAGTATTTT CASSPTPGLNTDTQYF
once - TRBJ1-5 TRBV24-1 TGTGCCACCAGTGATTCGTCGAGGGGATATCAGCCCCAGCATTTT CATSDSSRGYQPQHF
once - TRBJ1-3 TRBV7-9 TGTGCCAGCAGCCAGGTTCATGGTTTGGGGCCCGGGAACACCATATATTTT CASSQVHGLGPGNTIYF
- TRBD1 TRBJ1-2 TRBV5-6 TGTGCCAGCAGCTTGTGGAACAGGGGAACTTATGGCTACACCTTC CASSLWNRGTYGYTF
once - TRBJ1-5 TRBV2 TGTGCCAGCAAGGGGGTTGGCAATCAGCCCCAGCATTTT CASKGVGNQPQHF
- - TRBJ1-2 TRBV27 TGTGCCAGCAGTCTACATCATCAGGGCGGGGATGGCTACACCTTC CASSLHHQGGDGYTF
- TRBD2 TRBJ2-3 TRBV30 TGTGCCTGGCTACTAGCGGGAGGCCCAACAGATACGCAGTATTTT CAWLLAGGPTDTQYF
- TRBD1 TRBJ1-6 TRBV18 TGTGCCAGCTCACCTCAAGCAGGGGGCTCGGATTCACCCCTCCACTTT CASSPQAGGSDSPLHF
- - TRBJ1-1 TRBV5-1 TGCGCCAGCAGCTTGTCAAGAGTCATGAACACTGAAGCTTTCTTT CASSLSRVMNTEAFF
- - TRBJ2-2 TRBV5-1 TGCGCCAGCAGCTTCGGAGGGGTGGGTTCCGGGGAGCTGTTTTTT CASSFGGVGSGELFF
- - TRBJ2-7 TRBV2 TGTGCCAGCCTGCCGGACCACTCCTACGAGCAGTACTTC CASLPDHSYEQYF
- - TRBJ2-7 TRBV5-1 TGCGCCAGCAGCTTGGCCACCATAGGACAAAAATCCTACGAGCAGTACTTC CASSLATIGQKSYEQYF
- - TRBJ1-5 TRBV24-1 TGTGCCACCAGTGACTACGACCAAGCGCCCCAGCATTTT CATSDYDQAPQHF
few TRBD2 TRBJ2-3 TRBV5-4 TGTGCCAGCAGCCCAGCGGGAGGTCACACAGATACGCAGTATTTT CASSPAGGHTDTQYF
- TRBD2 TRBJ2-7 TRBV7-2 TGTGCCAGCAGTCTTATTCCGGGACTAGCGGGAAGCTCCTACGAGCAGTACTTC CASSLIPGLAGSSYEQYF
medium-sized TRBD1 TRBJ2-5 TRBV5-1 TGCGCCAGCAGCTTTACCACGGGGACAGGGGTGGCGGAGACCCAGTACTTC CASSFTTGTGVAETQYF